This T cell receptor (beta chain) was sequenced during a study of T cell responses to AZD1222 COVID-19 vaccine. Turning to the study itself: Second-dose timings of about 4 or about 12 weeks were pooled. Notes on the study in general: None of the repertoires were sampled until the peak T cell response had passed. Females outnumbered males among donors, who were mostly white British; clonal diversity was possibly underestimated.

This clone was seen more than once but under ten times. Its antigen is unknown. Measured with immunoSEQ multiplex PCR; TCRdb has only the in-frame clones, and not every one. Of 140,000 to 150,000 clones in the sample, approximately 89% were seen once. With 0 bases removed from V and 4 bases from J, the gap between germline ends came to 15 bases. The CDR3 consists of 16 residues. The germline V gene has CDR1 SEHNR and CDR2 FQNEAQ (reference sequence). This receptor was obtained from an adult in good health. The sequenced sample was peripheral blood, obtained on day 0 of AZD1222 vaccination. The rearrangement uses TRBV7-9 and TRBJ2-5; D not certain. The CDR3 DNA reads TGTGCCAGCAGCTTAGCGTCCCCCGGTCCCGGAGAGACCCAGTACTTC. This sequence encodes CASSLASPGPGETQYF.